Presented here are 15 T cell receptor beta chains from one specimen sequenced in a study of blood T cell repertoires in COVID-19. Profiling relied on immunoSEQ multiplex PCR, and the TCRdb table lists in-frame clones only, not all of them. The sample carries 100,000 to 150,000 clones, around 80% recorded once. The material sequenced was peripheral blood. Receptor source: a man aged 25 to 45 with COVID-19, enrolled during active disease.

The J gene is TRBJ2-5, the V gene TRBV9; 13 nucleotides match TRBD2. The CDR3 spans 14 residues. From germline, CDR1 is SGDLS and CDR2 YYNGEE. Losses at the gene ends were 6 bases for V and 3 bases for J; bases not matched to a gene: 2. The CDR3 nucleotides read TGTGCCAGCACGGGGACTAGCGGGGAAGAGACCCAGTACTTC. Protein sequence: CASTGTSGEETQYF. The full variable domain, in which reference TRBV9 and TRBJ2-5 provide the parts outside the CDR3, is DSGVTQTPKHLITATGQRVTLRCSPRSGDLSVYWYQQSLDQGLQFLIQYYNGEERAKGNILERFSAQQFPDLHSELNLSSLELGDSALYFCASTGTSGEETQYFGPGTRLLVL.

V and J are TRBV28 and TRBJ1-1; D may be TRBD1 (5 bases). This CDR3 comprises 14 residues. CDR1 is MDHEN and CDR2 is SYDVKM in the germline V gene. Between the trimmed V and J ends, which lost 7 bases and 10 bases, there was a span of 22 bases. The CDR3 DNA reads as TGTGCCAGCACCCCTCCGGGACTCAAAAAGGGAGCTTTCTTT. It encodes CASTPPGLKKGAFF.

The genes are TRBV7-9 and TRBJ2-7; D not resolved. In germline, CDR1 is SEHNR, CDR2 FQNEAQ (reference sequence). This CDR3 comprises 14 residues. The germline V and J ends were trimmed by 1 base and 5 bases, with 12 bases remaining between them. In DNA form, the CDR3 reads TGTGCCAGCAGCTTAGAGGCGCTAGTCAACGAGCAGTACTTC. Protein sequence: CASSLEALVNEQYF. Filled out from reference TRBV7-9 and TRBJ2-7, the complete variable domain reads DTGVSQNPRHKITKRGQNVTFRCDPISEHNRLYWYRQTLGQGPEFLTYFQNEAQLEKSRLLSDRFSAERPKGSFSTLEIQRTEQGDSAMYLCASSLEALVNEQYFGPGTRLTVT.

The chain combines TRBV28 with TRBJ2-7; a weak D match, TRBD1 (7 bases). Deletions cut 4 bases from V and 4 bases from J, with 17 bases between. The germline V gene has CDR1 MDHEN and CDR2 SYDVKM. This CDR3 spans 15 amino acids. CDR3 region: CASSSSGGQVYEQYF. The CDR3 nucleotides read TGTGCCAGCAGTTCCTCAGGGGGGCAAGTTTACGAGCAGTACTTC.

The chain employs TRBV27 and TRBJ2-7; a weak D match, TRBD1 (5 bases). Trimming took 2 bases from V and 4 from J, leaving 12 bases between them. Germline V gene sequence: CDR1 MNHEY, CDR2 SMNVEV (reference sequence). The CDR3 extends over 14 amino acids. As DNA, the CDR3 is TGTGCCAGCAGTTTAAAAGGACACCAGTACGAGCAGTACTTC. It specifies CASSLKGHQYEQYF.

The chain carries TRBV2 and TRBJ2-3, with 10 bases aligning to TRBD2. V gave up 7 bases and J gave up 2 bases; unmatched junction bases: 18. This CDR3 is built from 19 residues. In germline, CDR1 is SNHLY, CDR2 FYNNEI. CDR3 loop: CASKGVAGGPDPYTDTQYF. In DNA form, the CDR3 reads TGTGCCAGCAAAGGGGTAGCGGGGGGCCCCGACCCTTACACAGATACGCAGTATTTT. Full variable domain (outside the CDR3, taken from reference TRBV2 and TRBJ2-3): EPEVTQTPSHQVTQMGQEVILRCVPISNHLYFYWYRQILGQKVEFLVSFYNNEISEKSEIFDDQFSVERPDGSNFTLKIRSTKLEDSAMYFCASKGVAGGPDPYTDTQYFGPGTRLTVL.

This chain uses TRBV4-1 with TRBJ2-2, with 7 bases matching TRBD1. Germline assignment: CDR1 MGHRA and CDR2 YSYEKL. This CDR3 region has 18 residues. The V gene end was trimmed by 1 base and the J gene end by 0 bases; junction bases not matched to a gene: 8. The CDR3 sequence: CASSQVFTGASNTGELFF. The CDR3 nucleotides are TGCGCCAGCAGCCAAGTGTTCACAGGGGCCTCGAACACCGGGGAGCTGTTTTTT.

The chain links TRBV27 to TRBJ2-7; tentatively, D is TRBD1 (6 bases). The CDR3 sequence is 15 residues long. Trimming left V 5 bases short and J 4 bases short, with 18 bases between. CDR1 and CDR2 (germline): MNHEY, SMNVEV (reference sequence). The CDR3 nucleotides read TGTGCCAGCAGTGGCCCCCAGGGGAACTTTTACGAGCAGTACTTC. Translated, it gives CASSGPQGNFYEQYF.

CDR3 protein: CASSLGAGFNEKLFF. CDR3 sequence (DNA): TGTGCCAGCAGCTTAGGGGCAGGATTCAATGAAAAACTGTTTTTT. The V and J genes are TRBV11-3 and TRBJ1-4; D call uncertain. V was cut by 1 base and J by 5 bases, with 11 bases left in between. This CDR3 has 15 residues. Germline V gives CDR1 SGHNT, CDR2 YENEEA.

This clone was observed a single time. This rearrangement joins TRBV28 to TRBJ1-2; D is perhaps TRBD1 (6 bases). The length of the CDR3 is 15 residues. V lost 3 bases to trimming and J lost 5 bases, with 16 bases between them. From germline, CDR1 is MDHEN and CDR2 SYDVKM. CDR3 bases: TGTGCCAGCAGTTTCCCCGCGACAGGAAAGTATGGCTACACCTTC. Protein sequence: CASSFPATGKYGYTF.

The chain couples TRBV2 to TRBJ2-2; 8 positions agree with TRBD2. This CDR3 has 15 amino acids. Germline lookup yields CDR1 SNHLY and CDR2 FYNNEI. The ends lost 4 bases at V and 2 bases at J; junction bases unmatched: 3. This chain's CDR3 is CASSGRGDNTGELFF. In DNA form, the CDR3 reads TGTGCCAGCAGTGGGCGGGGGGATAACACCGGGGAGCTGTTTTTT.

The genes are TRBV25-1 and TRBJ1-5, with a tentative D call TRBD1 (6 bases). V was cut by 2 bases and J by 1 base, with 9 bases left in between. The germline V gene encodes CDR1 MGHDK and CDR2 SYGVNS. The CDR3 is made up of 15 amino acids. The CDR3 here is CASSESGQSNQPQHF. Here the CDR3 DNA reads TGTGCCAGCAGTGAAAGTGGACAGAGCAATCAGCCCCAGCATTTT.

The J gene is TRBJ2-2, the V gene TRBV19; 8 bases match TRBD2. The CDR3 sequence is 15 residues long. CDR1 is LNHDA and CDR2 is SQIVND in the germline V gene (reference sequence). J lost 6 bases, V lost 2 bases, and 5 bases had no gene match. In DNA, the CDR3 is TGTGCCAGTAGTATATCCGGGAGGGAAGCCGGGGAGCTGTTTTTT. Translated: CASSISGREAGELFF. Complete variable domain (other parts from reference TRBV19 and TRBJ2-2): DGGITQSPKYLFRKEGQNVTLSCEQNLNHDAMYWYRQDPGQGLRLIYYSQIVNDFQKGDIAEGYSVSREKKESFPLTVTSAQKNPTAFYLCASSISGREAGELFFGEGSRLTVL.

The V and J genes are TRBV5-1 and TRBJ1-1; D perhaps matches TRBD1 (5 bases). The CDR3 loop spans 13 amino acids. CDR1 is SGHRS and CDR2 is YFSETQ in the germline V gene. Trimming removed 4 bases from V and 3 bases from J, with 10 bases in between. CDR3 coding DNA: TGCGCCAGCAGCCCAAGACAGTACACTGAAGCTTTCTTT. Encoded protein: CASSPRQYTEAFF.

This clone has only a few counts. The CDR3 spells CASSLLGGTAKNIQYF. In nucleotides, the CDR3 is TGTGCCAGCAGTTTACTGGGGGGGACGGCCAAAAACATTCAGTACTTC. V is TRBV28 and J is TRBJ2-4, with 7 bases identical to TRBD2. With V trimmed by 2 bases and J by 1 base, 5 bases remained unmatched. CDR1 is MDHEN, CDR2 SYDVKM, per germline. The CDR3 is 16 residues long.